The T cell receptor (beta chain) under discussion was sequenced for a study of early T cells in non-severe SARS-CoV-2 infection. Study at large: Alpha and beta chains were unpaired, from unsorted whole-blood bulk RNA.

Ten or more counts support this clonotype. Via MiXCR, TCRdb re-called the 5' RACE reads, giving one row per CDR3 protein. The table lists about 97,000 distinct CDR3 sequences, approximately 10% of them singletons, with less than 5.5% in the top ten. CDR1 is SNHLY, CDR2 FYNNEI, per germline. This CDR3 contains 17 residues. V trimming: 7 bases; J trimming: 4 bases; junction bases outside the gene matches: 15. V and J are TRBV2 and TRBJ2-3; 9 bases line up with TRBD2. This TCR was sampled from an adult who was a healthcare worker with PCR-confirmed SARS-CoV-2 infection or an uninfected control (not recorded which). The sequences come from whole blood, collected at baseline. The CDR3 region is CASKKSGRPSGSDTQYF. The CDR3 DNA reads TGTGCCAGCAAGAAAAGCGGGAGGCCTTCCGGGTCAGATACGCAGTATTTT.